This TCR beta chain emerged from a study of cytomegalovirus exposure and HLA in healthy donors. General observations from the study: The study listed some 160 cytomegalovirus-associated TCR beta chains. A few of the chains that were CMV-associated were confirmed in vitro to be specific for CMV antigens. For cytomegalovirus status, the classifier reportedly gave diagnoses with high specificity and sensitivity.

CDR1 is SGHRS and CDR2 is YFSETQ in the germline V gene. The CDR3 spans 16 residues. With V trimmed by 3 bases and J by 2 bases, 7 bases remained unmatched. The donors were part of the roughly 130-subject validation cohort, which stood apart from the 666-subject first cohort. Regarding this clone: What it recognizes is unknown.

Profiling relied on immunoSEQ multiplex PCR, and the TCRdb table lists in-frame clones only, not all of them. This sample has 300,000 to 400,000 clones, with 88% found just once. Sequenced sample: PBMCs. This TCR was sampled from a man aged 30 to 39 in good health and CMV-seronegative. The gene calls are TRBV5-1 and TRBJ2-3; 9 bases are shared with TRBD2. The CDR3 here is CASSWDGGGATDTQYF. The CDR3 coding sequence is TGCGCCAGCAGCTGGGACGGCGGGGGGGCCACAGATACGCAGTATTTT.